Below, one TCR beta chain is given with its context. The target antigen is unknown. Clones were read by immunoSEQ multiplex PCR, and TCRdb kept only the in-frame ones, dropping some. The profile shows about 110,000 clones, roughly 90% of them singletons. The data were taken from a study of T cell responses to AZD1222 COVID-19 vaccine. Trimming stripped 0 bases from V and 3 bases from J, with 5 bases between. The CDR3 length is 13 residues. Germline assignment: CDR1 MNHNS and CDR2 SASEGT. Study results and limitations: The number of AZD1222 recipients seropositive at baseline was only six.

Sample: peripheral blood, taken on day 0 of AZD1222 vaccination. The chain links TRBV6-1 to TRBJ1-2; D is undetermined. This receptor was identified in an adult in good health. CDR3 sequence: CASSEAGYYGYTF. In nucleotides, the CDR3 is TGTGCCAGCAGTGAAGCCGGGTACTATGGCTACACCTTC.